This section outlines one T cell receptor beta chain sequence together with its context. The target antigen is unknown. The junction shows a germline mismatch at one end, possibly a read error. The sample belongs to a study of CD8+CD57+ T cells in acquired aplastic anemia. Study as a whole: Yields of DNA that came from sorted CD4+ and CD8+ cells averaged roughly 3.2 ug. As sequenced from healthy donors, CD4+ cells averaged approximately 11 million reads.

The CDR3 has 15 amino acids. CDR1 and CDR2 from the germline V gene are SGHVS and FQNEAQ. Genomic DNA provided the template from which TCR beta VDJ and CDR3 profiles were obtained. In TCRdb, the reads were re-called with MiXCR into one record per CDR3 protein. The sample includes 400,000 to 450,000 distinct CDR3 sequences, 65% to 75% of them seen just once. Study-wide results and limits: The number of CD8+ CDR3 sequences shared by patients and controls was approximately 30. Patients versus controls showed no significant CD8+ Simpson's diversity difference.

The sample was sorted CD4+, CD8+, or CD8+CD57+ T cells (not recorded which) from PBMCs. This receptor was identified in a human donor in good health, serving as a control. The V and J genes are TRBV7-8 and TRBJ2-6, with D possibly being TRBD1 (6 bases). The CDR3 nucleotides read TGTGCCAGCAGTGAATTAGCTTCTGGGGGCAACGTCCAGACTTTC. This codes for CASSELASGGNVQTF.